This T cell receptor (beta chain) was documented in a study of T cell changes during pregnancy in multiple sclerosis. Germline CDR1 reads SGHDN; CDR2 reads FVKESK. V was pared by 1 base and J by 5 bases, with 3 bases of the junction left unmatched. The CDR3 totals 14 residues. Sequencing was performed with immunoSEQ multiplex PCR; in TCRdb, only in-frame clones are kept and a portion is missing. The sample records 58,000 or so clones, approximately 90% being singletons. The sample in question was peripheral blood, obtained in the first trimester of pregnancy. The TCR sequence derives from a female donor in good health, enrolled as a control in a pregnancy study. This rearrangement joins TRBV14 to TRBJ2-5; 8 positions match TRBD2. CDR3: CASSQAGLAETQYF. In nucleotides, the CDR3 is TGTGCCAGCAGCCAAGCCGGACTAGCCGAGACCCAGTACTTC.